This T cell receptor beta chain was documented in a study of shared clonotypes between healthy human individuals. Each sorted subset replicate got 200 ng genomic DNA, 25,000 to 35,000 genomes. Sequencing was performed with immunoSEQ multiplex PCR; in TCRdb, only in-frame clones are kept and a portion is missing. The table lists 90,000 to 150,000 clones, 68% of them singletons. Study-level points and caveats: Memory subsets generally showed smaller estimated richness than naive subsets did.

The CDR3 is 14 amino acids. V lost 1 base and J lost 5, with 11 bases in between. Looked up from germline, CDR1 is SEHNR and CDR2 is FQNEAQ (reference sequence). The sample holds a few counts of this clone. The antigen is not known. Nashville, Tennessee was home to all donors, each a Caucasian adult. The sequenced material came from memory CD8+ T cells sorted from blood. Subset indicated: CD45RO+ cells pooled with CCR7-negative TemRA cells. J is TRBJ2-5 and V is TRBV7-9; weak D call: TRBD1 (5 bases). The sequence came from a woman in her twenties or thirties in good health. CDR3 residues: CASSLVTGRETQYF. In DNA form, the CDR3 reads TGTGCCAGCAGCTTAGTTACAGGTCGGGAGACCCAGTACTTC.